These 27 T cell receptor beta chains share one sample of origin, sequenced in a study of regulatory T cells in long-lasting Graves disease. Arm-PCR of CDR3 regions and iRepertoire HTBI primers were used to build TCR beta libraries. Each CDR3 protein is one row after TCRdb ran MiXCR on the multiplex PCR reads. This sample has some 470,000 distinct CDR3 sequences, with roughly 21% found just once. Time point in this sample: persistent/refractory GD, antithyroid drugs over 5 years with positive TRAb. Scientists built the TCR library using RNA that was extracted from PBMCs. Here the sequenced sample was peripheral blood mononuclear cells (PBMCs), taken when the disease was refractory, from a patient treated with antithyroid drugs. The receptor source for this set is a female donor with Graves disease.

Ten or more counts support this clonotype. The V gene is TRBV20-1, the J gene TRBJ1-1; TRBD1 matches 9 bases. CDR3 size: 13 residues. The germline gives CDR1 DFQATT, CDR2 SNEGSKA (reference sequence). The chain's CDR3 is CGYSGQGNTEAFF. CDR3 coding DNA: TGCGGGTATTCGGGACAGGGGAACACTGAAGCTTTCTTT.

Only a few counts were recorded for this clonotype. This chain uses TRBV20-1 with TRBJ2-7; 12 nucleotides align to TRBD2. The CDR3 covers 16 residues. V shed 1 base, J shed 4 bases, and the junction held 8 bases outside the gene matches. Germline loops: CDR1 DFQATT, CDR2 SNEGSKA (reference sequence). The DNA of the CDR3 is TGCAGTGCTAGAGTCTGGCTAGCGGGAGGGGTGTACGAGCAGTACTTC. Translating it yields CSARVWLAGGVYEQYF.

V gene TRBV6-2 or TRBV6-3 combines with J gene TRBJ2-5; D remains ambiguous. The germline gives CDR1 MNHEY, CDR2 SVGEGT. CDR3 length equals 14 residues. V was trimmed by 4 bases and J by 4 bases, leaving 13 bases between them. The CDR3: CASSSLWLGETQYF. The CDR3 DNA follows: TGTGCCAGCAGTTCCCTCTGGCTTGGAGAGACCCAGTACTTC.

Remarks on this clonotype: A read error is possible here, since a much larger clone lies one base away. The chain recombines TRBV12-3 or TRBV12-4 with TRBJ2-7; 7 bases match TRBD1. CDR3 size: 12 residues. The CDR3 DNA reads TGTGCCGGCAGCAGGACAGGTGGTAGTCAGTACTTC. Protein: CAGSRTGGSQYF.

The chain couples TRBV30 to TRBJ1-1; D is possibly TRBD1 (5 bases). The CDR3 consists of 13 residues. Germline V gives CDR1 GTSNPN, CDR2 SVGIG (reference sequence). V lost 1 base and J lost 3, with 9 bases in between. CDR3 sequence reads: CAWSARAHTEAFF. In DNA form, the CDR3 reads TGTGCCTGGAGTGCCAGGGCACACACTGAAGCTTTCTTT.

V and J are TRBV28 and TRBJ1-6; possible D gene TRBD1, 5 bases. This CDR3 has 16 amino acids. V was trimmed by 2 bases and J by 6 bases, leaving 14 bases between them. CDR1 is MDHEN, CDR2 SYDVKM, per germline. CDR3 loop: CASSLILTGSNSPLHF. In DNA form, the CDR3 reads TGTGCCAGCAGTTTAATTCTTACAGGCAGTAATTCACCCCTCCACTTT.

The chain combines TRBV9 with TRBJ1-6; maybe TRBD1 (5 bases). The CDR3 is 15 residues long. Trimming cost V 3 bases and J 6 bases, with 13 bases left between them. In germline, CDR1 is SGDLS, CDR2 YYNGEE. The CDR3 nucleotides read TGTGCCAGCAGCGGGGGGGGTGGAGGTAATTCACCCCTCCACTTT. Its translation: CASSGGGGGNSPLHF.

The genes are TRBV11-3 and TRBJ1-3, with a weak D call TRBD1 (6 bases). CDR1 and CDR2 from the germline V gene are SGHNT and YENEEA. V lost 4 bases to trimming and J lost 4 bases, with 8 bases between them. The CDR3 is made up of 13 amino acids. CDR3 residues: CASSSQGGNTIYF. The CDR3 DNA follows: TGTGCCAGCAGCTCGCAGGGGGGAAACACCATATATTTT.

This clonotype occurred many times. The chain couples TRBV13 to TRBJ2-7; D remains ambiguous. Trimming stripped 6 bases from V and 0 bases from J, with 15 bases between. This CDR3 has 15 residues. The V gene's germline CDR1 is PRHDT and CDR2 FYEKMQ (reference sequence). The DNA for the CDR3 is TGTGCCAGCAGATCTACACAGACCCTCTCCTACGAGCAGTACTTC. Encoded protein: CASRSTQTLSYEQYF.

This clonotype was seen more than once but under ten times. The rearrangement links TRBV30 to TRBJ1-1; D is unclear. V lost 5 bases to trimming and J lost 0 bases, with 7 bases between them. This CDR3 contains 12 residues. Germline V lookup: CDR1 GTSNPN, CDR2 SVGIG (reference sequence). For the CDR3, the DNA is TGTGCCTGGGGGGATATGAACACTGAAGCTTTCTTT. It specifies CAWGDMNTEAFF. The whole variable domain, remainder taken from reference TRBV30 and TRBJ1-1, is SQTIHQWPATLVQPVGSPLSLECTVEGTSNPNLYWYRQAAGRGLQLLFYSVGIGQISSEVPQNLSASRPQDRQFILSSKKLLLSDSGFYLCAWGDMNTEAFFGQGTRLTVV.

This clonotype turned up a few times. V gene TRBV5-1 combines with J gene TRBJ1-2; D gene unclear. The CDR3 covers 14 residues. V dropped 3 bases and J dropped 7 bases, with 16 bases sitting between them. Germline-derived CDR1 and CDR2 are SGHRS and YFSETQ. CDR3 protein: CASSSDKGWSGYTF. The DNA for the CDR3 is TGCGCCAGCAGCTCGGATAAAGGGTGGTCTGGCTACACCTTC.

This clonotype was recorded many times. This chain links TRBV12-3 or TRBV12-4 with TRBJ1-5; D call uncertain. The CDR3 loop spans 13 amino acids. V was clipped by 4 bases and J by 7 bases, with 11 bases between them. The CDR3 coding sequence is TGTGCCAGCAGTTCCTCCCCGGGACAGCCCCAGCATTTT. Its protein product is CASSSSPGQPQHF.

This clonotype was counted a single time. A much larger clone sits a single nucleotide away, making a read error possible. The genes are TRBV7-2 and TRBJ2-4; TRBD1 matches 7 bases. Germline trimming cut 5 bases from V and 9 bases from J; bases unmatched to any gene: 10. This CDR3 has 14 residues. Germline values: CDR1 SGHTA, CDR2 FQGNSA. CDR3 protein: CASSPGTDESIQYF. As DNA, the CDR3 is TGTGCCAGCAGCCCGGGGACAGATGAAAGCATTCAGTACTTC.

In regard to this clonotype: It is likely a read error, because the conserved phenylalanine at the end of the CDR3 is missing. The rearrangement uses TRBV19 and TRBJ1-1; TRBD1 agrees at 7 bases. Germline V lookup: CDR1 LNHDA, CDR2 SQIVND (reference sequence). Trimming took 4 bases from V and 1 from J; bases not matched to a gene: 9. This CDR3 contains 16 residues. This CDR3 reads CASSTHRDSKNTEAFL. The DNA for the CDR3 is TGTGCCAGTAGTACCCATCGGGACAGTAAGAACACTGAAGCTTTCCTT.

This clonotype has a handful of counts. The chain uses TRBV7-3 and TRBJ1-5; possible D gene TRBD1, 5 bases. The germline V gene encodes CDR1 SGHTA and CDR2 FQGTGA. V lost 4 bases and J lost 0, with 16 bases in between. The CDR3 is 17 residues long. The CDR3 DNA reads TGTGCCAGCAGCTACTGGGGACTTCCTTATAGCAATCAGCCCCAGCATTTT. Protein product: CASSYWGLPYSNQPQHF.

The chain uses TRBV5-1 and TRBJ2-5, with D maybe TRBD2 (6 bases). The CDR3 is 14 amino acids. Germline CDR1 SGHRS, CDR2 YFSETQ. The V and J ends lost 3 bases and 5 bases respectively, with 14 bases between them. As DNA, the CDR3 is TGCGCCAGCAGCTCCGCGACTAGTATGGAGACCCAGTACTTC. This gives the protein CASSSATSMETQYF.

In regard to this clonotype: The conserved closing phenylalanine or tryptophan is absent in this CDR3, likely reflecting a read error. The V call is TRBV7-2, the J call TRBJ2-5; D ambiguous. The germline gives CDR1 SGHTA, CDR2 FQGNSA. CDR3 length equals 12 residues. The V and J ends lost 2 bases and 5 bases respectively, with 6 bases between them. The CDR3 loop is CASSLLWETQYS. CDR3 DNA: TGTGCCAGCAGCTTATTGTGGGAGACCCAGTACTCC.

This clonotype appeared many times. J is TRBJ2-7 and V is TRBV29-1; perhaps TRBD1 as D (5 bases). This CDR3 is built from 13 residues. Germline V gene sequence: CDR1 SQVTM, CDR2 ANQGSEA. V lost 3 bases and J lost 3, with 12 bases in between. CDR3 residues: CSVEVDSSYEQYF. In DNA form, the CDR3 reads TGCAGCGTTGAGGTAGACAGCAGCTACGAGCAGTACTTC.

Concerning this clonotype: The CDR3 ends on some other residue instead of the conserved phenylalanine or tryptophan, so this is likely a read error. The V and J genes are TRBV29-1 and TRBJ1-1; D might be TRBD1 (6 bases). Germline V gene data show CDR1 as SQVTM and CDR2 as ANQGSEA. Trimming stripped 6 bases from V and 0 bases from J, with 11 bases between. CDR3 length equals 13 residues. The CDR3 bases are TGCAGCGTGGGGGGCCGCATGAACACTGAAGCTTTCCTT. It translates to CSVGGRMNTEAFL.

There are many counts of this clonotype. The chain uses TRBV28 and TRBJ2-2; D remains ambiguous. The V end was cut by 4 bases, the J end by 3 bases, with 6 bases between. The CDR3 contains 13 residues. Germline-derived CDR1 and CDR2 are MDHEN and SYDVKM. CDR3 bases: TGTGCCAGCAGTTCCGGTTACACCGGGGAGCTGTTTTTT. Its protein is CASSSGYTGELFF.

The table lists this clonotype with a few counts. The V call is TRBV5-1, the J call TRBJ2-2; D not resolved. Trimming took off 5 bases at V and 2 bases at J, with 16 bases between the two ends. Germline lookup yields CDR1 SGHRS and CDR2 YFSETQ. The CDR3 length is 16 residues. DNA for the CDR3: TGCGCCAGCAGTTTAAGTCAGCGAAGTAACACCGGGGAGCTGTTTTTT. As protein: CASSLSQRSNTGELFF.

This chain connects TRBV20-1 to TRBJ2-7; 11 nucleotides line up with TRBD2. This CDR3 is built from 14 residues. Looked up from germline, CDR1 is DFQATT and CDR2 is SNEGSKA (reference sequence). Unmatched junction bases numbered 6, after V lost 6 bases and J lost 2 bases. CDR3 in amino acids: CSAAGTSGAYEQYF. CDR3 nucleotides: TGCAGTGCGGCCGGGACTAGCGGCGCCTACGAGCAGTACTTC.

Many counts were recorded for this clonotype. This rearrangement joins TRBV20-1 to TRBJ1-5; possible D gene TRBD1, 6 bases. The V and J ends lost 1 base and 0 bases respectively, with 16 bases between them. CDR1 and CDR2 (germline): DFQATT, SNEGSKA (reference sequence). This CDR3 is built from 17 residues. The CDR3 coding sequence is TGCAGTGCTAGAGGTCAACAGGGCGAATATAGCAATCAGCCCCAGCATTTT. Protein: CSARGQQGEYSNQPQHF.

The V gene is TRBV6-1, the J gene TRBJ2-5; 7 bases match TRBD2. This CDR3 region has 14 residues. Looked up from germline, CDR1 is MNHNS and CDR2 is SASEGT. V shed 7 bases and J 2 bases; nucleotides not matched to a gene: 7. In DNA form, the CDR3 reads TGTGCCAGCAAAAACGGGGGGATACAAGAGACCCAGTACTTC. This gives the protein CASKNGGIQETQYF.

In regard to this clonotype: This CDR3 fails to terminate in the conserved phenylalanine or tryptophan, so it likely reflects a read error. This chain joins TRBV6-1 and TRBJ1-2; D unresolved. The CDR3 totals 15 residues. The germline gives CDR1 MNHNS, CDR2 SASEGT. V was shortened by 5 bases and J by 0 bases, with 13 bases between the two germline ends. The CDR3 nucleotides are TGTGCCAGCAGTAACGGACGGAATACTAACTATGGCTACACCCTC. Protein sequence: CASSNGRNTNYGYTL.

The rearrangement links TRBV3-1 to TRBJ1-2; weak D call: TRBD1 (5 bases). The CDR3 is 13 amino acids. The V end lost 8 bases, the J end lost 4 bases, and 14 bases lay between the germline ends. Germline V gene sequence: CDR1 LGHDT, CDR2 YNNKEL (reference sequence). The CDR3 DNA sequence: TGTGCCAGCGGCCCGGAGGGGTCCTATGGCTACACCTTC. Translating gives CASGPEGSYGYTF. The full variable domain, rest sourced from reference TRBV3-1 and TRBJ1-2, is DTAVSQTPKYLVTQMGNDKSIKCEQNLGHDTMYWYKQDSKKFLKIMFSYNNKELIINETVPNRFSPKSPDKAHLNLHINSLELGDSAVYFCASGPEGSYGYTFGSGTRLTVV.

A single count supports this clonotype. This chain connects TRBV6-9 to TRBJ1-5; D is possibly TRBD1 (5 bases). This CDR3 region has 14 residues. Germline V lookup: CDR1 MNHGY, CDR2 SVAAGI. V was shortened by 4 bases and J by 7 bases, with 14 bases between the two germline ends. For the CDR3, the DNA is TGTGCCAGCAGTTCGACATATCGGGACCAGCCCCAGCATTTT. The encoded protein is CASSSTYRDQPQHF.